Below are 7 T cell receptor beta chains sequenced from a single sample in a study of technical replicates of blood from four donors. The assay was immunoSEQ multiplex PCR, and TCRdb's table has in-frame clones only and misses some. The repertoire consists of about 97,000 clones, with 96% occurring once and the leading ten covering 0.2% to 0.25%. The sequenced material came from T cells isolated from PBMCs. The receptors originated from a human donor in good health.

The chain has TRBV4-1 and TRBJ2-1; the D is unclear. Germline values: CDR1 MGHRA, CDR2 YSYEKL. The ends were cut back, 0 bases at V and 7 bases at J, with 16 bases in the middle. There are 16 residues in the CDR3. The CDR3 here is CASSQDVGASRNEQFF. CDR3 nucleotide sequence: TGCGCCAGCAGCCAAGATGTCGGTGCAAGTCGAAATGAGCAGTTCTTC.

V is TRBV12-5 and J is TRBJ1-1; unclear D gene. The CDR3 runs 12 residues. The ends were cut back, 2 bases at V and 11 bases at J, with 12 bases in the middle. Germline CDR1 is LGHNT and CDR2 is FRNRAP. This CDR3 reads CASGLNPSRAFF. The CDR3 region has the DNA TGTGCTAGTGGTTTGAACCCTTCCAGGGCTTTCTTT.

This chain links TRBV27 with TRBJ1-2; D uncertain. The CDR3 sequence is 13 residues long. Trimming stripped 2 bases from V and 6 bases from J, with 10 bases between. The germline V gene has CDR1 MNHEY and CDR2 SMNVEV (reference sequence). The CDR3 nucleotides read TGTGCCAGCAGTTTAAGACAAGCGGATGGCTACACCTTC. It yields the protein CASSLRQADGYTF.

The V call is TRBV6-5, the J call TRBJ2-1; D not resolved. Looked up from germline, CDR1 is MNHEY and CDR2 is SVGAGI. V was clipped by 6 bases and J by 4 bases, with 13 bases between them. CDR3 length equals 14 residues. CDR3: CASSPPSRYNEQFF. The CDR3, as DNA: TGTGCCAGCAGCCCACCCTCCCGGTACAATGAGCAGTTCTTC.

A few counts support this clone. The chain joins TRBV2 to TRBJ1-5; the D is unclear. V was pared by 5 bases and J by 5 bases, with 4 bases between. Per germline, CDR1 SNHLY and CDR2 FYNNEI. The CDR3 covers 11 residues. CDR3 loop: CASSLDQPQHF. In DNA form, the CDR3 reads TGTGCCAGCAGTTTAGATCAGCCCCAGCATTTT. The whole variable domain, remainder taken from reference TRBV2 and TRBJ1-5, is EPEVTQTPSHQVTQMGQEVILRCVPISNHLYFYWYRQILGQKVEFLVSFYNNEISEKSEIFDDQFSVERPDGSNFTLKIRSTKLEDSAMYFCASSLDQPQHFGDGTRLSIL.

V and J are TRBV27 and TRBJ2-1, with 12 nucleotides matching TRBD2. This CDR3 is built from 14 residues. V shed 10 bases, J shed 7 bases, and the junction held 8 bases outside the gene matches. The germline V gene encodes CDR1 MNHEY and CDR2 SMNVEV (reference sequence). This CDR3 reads CATQGLAGWNEQFF. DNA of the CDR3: TGTGCCACTCAGGGACTAGCGGGTTGGAATGAGCAGTTCTTC.

CDR3 sequence reads: CASSPSGERYNEQFF. The CDR3 coding sequence is TGTGCCAGCAGTCCCAGCGGGGAGCGCTACAATGAGCAGTTCTTC. V usage is TRBV6-1 and J usage is TRBJ2-1; 7 bases map to TRBD2. From germline, CDR1 is MNHNS and CDR2 SASEGT. Losses at the gene ends were 5 bases for V and 3 bases for J; bases not matched to a gene: 7. The CDR3 is 15 amino acids.